One and the same sample provided the 8 T cell receptor beta chains below, sequenced in a study of T cells in Graves' hyperthyroidism and ophthalmopathy. RNA transcripts gave rise to amplified TCR beta CDR3 regions. Carried out on the TCR CDR3, a first-round RT-PCR used the HTBI primer set. TCRdb re-analysed the multiplex PCR reads in MiXCR, keeping a single row per CDR3 protein. Altogether around 350,000 distinct CDR3 sequences are present, approximately 13% being singletons, with the ten largest covering around a tenth. Sequenced: blood. All receptors come from a woman aged 18-30 years with Graves' hyperthyroidism.

The sample holds many counts of this clonotype. The rearrangement joins TRBV2 to TRBJ1-6; D is unclear. There are 13 residues in the CDR3. CDR1 and CDR2 (germline): SNHLY, FYNNEI. Trimming removed 3 bases from V and 12 bases from J, with 12 bases in between. The CDR3 is CASSDPRRLPLHF. CDR3 coding DNA: TGTGCCAGCAGTGACCCGCGCCGGCTACCCCTCCACTTT.

The chain is built from TRBV6-1 and TRBJ2-5; D is unresolved. V was pared by 3 bases and J by 5 bases, with 7 bases between. Germline CDR1 is MNHNS and CDR2 is SASEGT. The CDR3 is made up of 12 amino acids. In DNA, the CDR3 is TGTGCCAGCAGTGAGGGGTCCGAGACCCAGTACTTC. This gives the protein CASSEGSETQYF.

The table lists this clonotype with many counts. The gene calls are TRBV2 and TRBJ1-1; TRBD1 might be the D (5 bases). The length of the CDR3 is 14 residues. Trimming took 6 bases from V and 5 from J, leaving 16 bases between them. The germline V gene encodes CDR1 SNHLY and CDR2 FYNNEI. Here the CDR3 reads CASRTNGGGTEAFF. As DNA, the CDR3 is TGTGCCAGCAGGACCAATGGCGGGGGGACTGAAGCTTTCTTT.

This clonotype was counted at least ten times. This chain connects TRBV7-2 to TRBJ2-3, with 10 bases identical to TRBD2. CDR1 is SGHTA, CDR2 FQGNSA, per germline. The CDR3 contains 16 residues. With 3 bases clipped from V and 4 bases from J, the junction kept 7 bases outside the gene matches. The CDR3 is CASSLVASGSADTQYF. For the CDR3, the DNA is TGTGCCAGCAGCTTGGTGGCTAGCGGGAGTGCAGATACGCAGTATTTT.

Comment on this clonotype: A read error may explain this, as a much larger clone is one base away. This chain uses TRBV7-9 with TRBJ1-1; TRBD1 is a possible D gene (6 bases). The CDR3 totals 13 residues. Germline CDR1 reads SEHNR; CDR2 reads FQNEAQ (reference sequence). V lost 4 bases to trimming and J lost 10 bases, with 16 bases between them. In DNA form, the CDR3 reads TGTGCCAGCAGCTCAGGGGAGCCCATTGGAGCTTTCTTT. Its protein product is CASSSGEPIGAFF.

A remark on this clonotype: Possible read error: a much larger clone is one base away. The rearrangement links TRBV20-1 to TRBJ2-3; D possibly corresponds to TRBD1 (7 bases). V gave up 5 bases and J gave up 1 base, with 13 bases separating them. CDR3 length: 14 residues. CDR1 is DFQATT, CDR2 SNEGSKA, per germline (reference sequence). This CDR3 is CSADRASGTDTQYF. The CDR3 DNA reads TGCAGTGCTGACAGGGCTAGCGGCACAGATACGCAGTATTTT.

This clonotype was seen repeatedly, ten times or more. V and J are TRBV7-3 and TRBJ2-3; weak D call: TRBD2 (6 bases). V lost 5 bases, J lost 3 bases, and 15 bases lay in between. The CDR3 runs to 15 residues. The germline V gene has CDR1 SGHTA and CDR2 FQGTGA. CDR3 bases: TGTGCCAGCAGCCCCATCGGGAGTAGGACAGATACGCAGTATTTT. Protein product: CASSPIGSRTDTQYF.

This clonotype was observed many times. The rearrangement uses TRBV7-2 and TRBJ2-7; a weak D match, TRBD1 (5 bases). Germline loops: CDR1 SGHTA, CDR2 FQGNSA. V was cut by 1 base and J by 3 bases, with 13 bases left in between. The CDR3 sequence is 15 residues long. The CDR3: CASSLGLRGLYEQYF. The CDR3 DNA follows: TGTGCCAGCAGCTTAGGCCTTAGGGGCCTCTACGAGCAGTACTTC.